Described below is a single T cell receptor beta chain sequence and its context. This CDR3 region has 14 residues. Looked up from germline, CDR1 is SGHRS and CDR2 is YFSETQ. Trimming took off 4 bases at V and 3 bases at J, with 11 bases between the two ends. The sample belongs to a study of control samples from healthy donors and cancer patients. TCRdb's table, derived via immunoSEQ multiplex PCR, lists solely in-frame clones and lacks some. This table holds about 120,000 clones, 88% found once. The chain couples TRBV5-1 to TRBJ2-1; D is undetermined. This sequence was found in a woman aged 70-85 years in good health. Input material: blood. CDR3 in DNA: TGCGCCAGCAGCAATCGGACCGGCTACAATGAGCAGTTCTTC. It yields the protein CASSNRTGYNEQFF.